This T cell receptor (beta chain) stems from a study of OX40 agonist ivuxolimab in advanced cancers. Overall study: Patients assigned to dose escalation were diagnosed with hepatocellular carcinoma, melanoma, renal cell or head and neck cancer. The eligibility criteria allowed prior anti-PD-1, anti-PD-L1 or anti-CTLA-4 therapy, and about 40% had some. General study points: CD8+ T cells (on average) carried more expanded clones than CD4+ T cells.

Assay: immunoSEQ multiplex PCR; the TCRdb copy retains only in-frame clones and omits some. This table has about 55,000 clones, more than 70% appearing once. A word on this clone: Its antigen is unknown.

CDR1 is MRHNA, CDR2 SNTAGT, per germline. The V gene end was trimmed by 4 bases and the J gene end by 0 bases; junction bases not matched to a gene: 5. The CDR3 has 16 amino acids. Sequenced material: CD4+ or CD8+ T cells sorted from blood, taken in a trial of the OX40 agonist ivuxolimab. The receptor's source is an adult with an advanced solid tumor such as melanoma, head and neck, liver or kidney cancer. V is TRBV6-4 and J is TRBJ2-2; 7 bases line up with TRBD2. The CDR3 sequence is CASSVASGANTGELFF. In nucleotides, the CDR3 is TGTGCCAGCAGTGTTGCTAGCGGAGCGAACACCGGGGAGCTGTTTTTT.